The present TCR beta chain was sequenced within a study of Graves' ophthalmopathy and Graves' hyperthyroidism. Study conclusions and caveats: Predictions made by the model for ophthalmopathy progression reached roughly 64% sensitivity and around 72% specificity.

Of note for this clonotype: Antigen unknown.

The germline V gene encodes CDR1 LGHNT and CDR2 FRNRAP. V lost 0 bases and J lost 7, with 19 bases in between. The CDR3 spans 17 residues. RNA served as the template for amplifying TCR beta CDR3 regions. Following a first-round RT-PCR that used HTBI primers, a second-round multiplex PCR was carried out. TCRdb re-derived calls from the multiplex PCR reads in MiXCR, one entry per CDR3 protein. The sample has fewer than 350,000 distinct CDR3 sequences; 15% to 20% are singletons. Ophthalmopathy donors' eye disease showed moderate-to-severe activity, CAS of at least 3, NOSPECS of at least 4 and duration under 3 months. The evidence that diagnosis relied on was clinical symptoms, serum thyroxine, TRAb, thyroid ultrasound and orbital computed tomography. PBMCs stemmed from over 8 ml of fresh peripheral blood.

Source material: peripheral blood. The chain joins TRBV12-5 to TRBJ1-5, with a tentative D call TRBD1 (6 bases). The receptor was derived from an adult man with Graves' ophthalmopathy. CDR3 protein: CASGLVWGQGQEQPQHF. In DNA form, the CDR3 reads TGTGCTAGTGGTTTGGTATGGGGACAAGGCCAGGAGCAGCCCCAGCATTTT.